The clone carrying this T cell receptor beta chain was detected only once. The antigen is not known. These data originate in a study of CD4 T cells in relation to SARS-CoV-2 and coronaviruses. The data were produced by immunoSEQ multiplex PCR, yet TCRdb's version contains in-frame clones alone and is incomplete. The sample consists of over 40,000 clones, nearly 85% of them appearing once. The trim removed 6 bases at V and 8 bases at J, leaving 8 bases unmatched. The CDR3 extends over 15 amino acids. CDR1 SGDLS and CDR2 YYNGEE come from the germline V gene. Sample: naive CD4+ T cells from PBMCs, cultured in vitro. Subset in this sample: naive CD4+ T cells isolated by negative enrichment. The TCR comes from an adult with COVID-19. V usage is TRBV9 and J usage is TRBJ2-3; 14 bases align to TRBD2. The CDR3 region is CASIPGLAGAGTQYF. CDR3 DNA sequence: TGTGCCAGCATACCGGGACTAGCGGGAGCTGGTACGCAGTATTTT.